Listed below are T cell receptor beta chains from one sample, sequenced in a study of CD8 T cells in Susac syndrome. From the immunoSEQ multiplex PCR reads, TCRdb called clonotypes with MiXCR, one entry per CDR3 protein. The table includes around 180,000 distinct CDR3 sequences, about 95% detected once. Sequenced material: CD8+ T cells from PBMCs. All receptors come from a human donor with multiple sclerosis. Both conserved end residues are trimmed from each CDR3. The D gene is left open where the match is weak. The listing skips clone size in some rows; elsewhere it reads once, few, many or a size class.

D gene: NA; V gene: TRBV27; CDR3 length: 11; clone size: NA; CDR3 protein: ASSFYEGQPQH
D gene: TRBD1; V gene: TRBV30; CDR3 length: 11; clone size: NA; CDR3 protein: AWIRQGAYEQY
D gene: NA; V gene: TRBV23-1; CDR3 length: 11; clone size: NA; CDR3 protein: ASSPGWNQPQH
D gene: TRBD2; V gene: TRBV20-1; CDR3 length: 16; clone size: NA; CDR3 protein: SALSKVAGGLYPYEQY
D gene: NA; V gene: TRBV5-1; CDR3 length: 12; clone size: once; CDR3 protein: ASSLGDSNYGYT
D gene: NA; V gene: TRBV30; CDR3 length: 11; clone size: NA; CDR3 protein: ASTSTGIYEQY
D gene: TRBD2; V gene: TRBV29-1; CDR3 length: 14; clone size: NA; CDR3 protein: STGLAGGPGGYEQY
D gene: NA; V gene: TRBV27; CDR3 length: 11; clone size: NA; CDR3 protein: ASSFELNTEAF
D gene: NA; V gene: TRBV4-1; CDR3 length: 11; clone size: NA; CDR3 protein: ASSRRDYEKLF
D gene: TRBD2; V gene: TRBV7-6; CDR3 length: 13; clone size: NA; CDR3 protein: ASSLEASGGYEQY
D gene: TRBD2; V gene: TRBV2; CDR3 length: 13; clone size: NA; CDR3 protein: ASKMASGSFNEQF
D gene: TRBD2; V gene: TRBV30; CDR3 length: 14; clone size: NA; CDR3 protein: AWSGTSGRGVETQY
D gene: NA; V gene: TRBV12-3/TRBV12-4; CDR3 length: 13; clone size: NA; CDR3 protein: ASSLRRGPNTEAF
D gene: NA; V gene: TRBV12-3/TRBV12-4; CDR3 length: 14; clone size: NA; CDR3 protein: ASIMAPFSGANVLT
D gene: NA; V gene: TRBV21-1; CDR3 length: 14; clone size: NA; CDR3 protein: ASRETGSESSYEQY
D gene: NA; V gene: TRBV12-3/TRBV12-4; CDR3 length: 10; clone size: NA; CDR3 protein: ASRGYRNIQY
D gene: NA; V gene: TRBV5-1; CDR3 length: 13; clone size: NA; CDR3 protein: ASSPGTDSSYEQY
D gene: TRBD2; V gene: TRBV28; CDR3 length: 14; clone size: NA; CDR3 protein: ASSPSSGRDLDEQF
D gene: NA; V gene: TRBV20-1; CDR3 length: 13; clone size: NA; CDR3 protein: SAPTTGSPTREQY
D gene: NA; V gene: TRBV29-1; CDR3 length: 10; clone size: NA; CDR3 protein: SAGDFNYGYT
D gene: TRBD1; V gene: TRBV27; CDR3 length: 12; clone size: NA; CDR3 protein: ASSLDRGRETQY
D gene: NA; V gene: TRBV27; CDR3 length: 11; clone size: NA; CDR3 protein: ASRLPGHPEAF
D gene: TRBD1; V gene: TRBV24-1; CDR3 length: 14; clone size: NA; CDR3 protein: ATSDEGTGDTGELF
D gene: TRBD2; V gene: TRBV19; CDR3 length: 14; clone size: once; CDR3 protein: ASSIGRLAGTGELF
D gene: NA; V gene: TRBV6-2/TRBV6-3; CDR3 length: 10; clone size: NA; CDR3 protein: ASSPYNYEQY
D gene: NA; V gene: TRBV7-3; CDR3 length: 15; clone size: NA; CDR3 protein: ASSLGLSQDSTDTQY
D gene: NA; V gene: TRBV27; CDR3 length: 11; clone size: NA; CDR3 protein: ASRGDGKETQY
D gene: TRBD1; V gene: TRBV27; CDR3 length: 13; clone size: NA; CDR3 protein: ASGVGTGDTGELF
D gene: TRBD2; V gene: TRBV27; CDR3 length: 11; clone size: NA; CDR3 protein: ASHGLALYEQY
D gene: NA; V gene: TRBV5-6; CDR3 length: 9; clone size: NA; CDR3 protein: ASSFSSEAF
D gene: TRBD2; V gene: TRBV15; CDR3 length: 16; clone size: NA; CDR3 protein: ATSSPGLAANPTDTQY
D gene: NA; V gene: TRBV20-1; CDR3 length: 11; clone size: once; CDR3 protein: SARDTSSGELF
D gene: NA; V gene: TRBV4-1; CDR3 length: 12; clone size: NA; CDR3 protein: ASSQDILVGEQY
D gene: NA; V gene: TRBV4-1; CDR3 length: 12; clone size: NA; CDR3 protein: ASSQVPGGQTQY
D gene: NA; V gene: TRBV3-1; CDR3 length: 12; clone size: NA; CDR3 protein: ASSQDSRVDTQY
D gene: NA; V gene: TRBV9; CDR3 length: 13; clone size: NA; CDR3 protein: ASSVAPREDTEAF
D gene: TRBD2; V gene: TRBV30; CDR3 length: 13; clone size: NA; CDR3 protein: AWRRSGRGTDTQY
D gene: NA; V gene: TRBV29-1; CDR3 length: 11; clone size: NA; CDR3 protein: SVVKGNTGELF
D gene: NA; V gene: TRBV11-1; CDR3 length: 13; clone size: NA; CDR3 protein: ASSPRRGNTDTQY
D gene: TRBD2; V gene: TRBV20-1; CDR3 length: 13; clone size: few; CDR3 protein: SARDRTSGRYEQY
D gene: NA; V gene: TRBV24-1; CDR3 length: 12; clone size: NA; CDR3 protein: ATSPRKNTGELF
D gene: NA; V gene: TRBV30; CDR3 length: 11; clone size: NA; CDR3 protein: AWSVSVPYGYT
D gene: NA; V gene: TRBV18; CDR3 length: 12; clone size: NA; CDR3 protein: ASSPRDTSYEQY
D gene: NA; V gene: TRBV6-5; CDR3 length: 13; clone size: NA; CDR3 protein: ASKDGWGSQETQY
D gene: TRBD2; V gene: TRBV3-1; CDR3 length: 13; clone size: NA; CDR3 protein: ASSHQREVYNEQF